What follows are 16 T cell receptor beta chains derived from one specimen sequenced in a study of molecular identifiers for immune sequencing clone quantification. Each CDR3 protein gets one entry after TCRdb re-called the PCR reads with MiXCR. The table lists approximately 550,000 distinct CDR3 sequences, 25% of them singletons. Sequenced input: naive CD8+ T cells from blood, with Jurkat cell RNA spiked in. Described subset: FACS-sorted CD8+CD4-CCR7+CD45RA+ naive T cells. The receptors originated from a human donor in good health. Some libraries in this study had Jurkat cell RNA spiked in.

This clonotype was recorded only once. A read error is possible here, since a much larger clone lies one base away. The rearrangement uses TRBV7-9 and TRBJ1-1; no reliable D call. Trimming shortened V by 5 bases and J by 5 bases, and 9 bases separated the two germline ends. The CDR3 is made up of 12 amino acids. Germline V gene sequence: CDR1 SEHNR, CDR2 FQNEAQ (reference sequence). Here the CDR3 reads CASSTQRTEAFF. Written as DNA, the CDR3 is TGTGCCAGCAGCACACAGAGAACTGAAGCTTTCTTT.

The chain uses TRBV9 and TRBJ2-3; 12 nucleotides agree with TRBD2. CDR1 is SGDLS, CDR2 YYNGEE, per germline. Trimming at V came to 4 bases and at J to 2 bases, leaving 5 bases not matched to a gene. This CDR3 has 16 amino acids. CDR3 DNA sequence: TGTGCCAGCAGCCTCAGGACTAGCGGGATCACAGATACGCAGTATTTT. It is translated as CASSLRTSGITDTQYF. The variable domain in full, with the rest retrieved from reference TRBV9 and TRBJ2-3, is DSGVTQTPKHLITATGQRVTLRCSPRSGDLSVYWYQQSLDQGLQFLIQYYNGEERAKGNILERFSAQQFPDLHSELNLSSLELGDSALYFCASSLRTSGITDTQYFGPGTRLTVL.

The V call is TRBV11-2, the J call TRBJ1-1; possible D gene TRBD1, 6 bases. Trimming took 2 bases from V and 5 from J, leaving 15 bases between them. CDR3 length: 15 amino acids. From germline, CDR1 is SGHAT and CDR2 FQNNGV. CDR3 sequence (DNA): TGTGCCAGCAGCTTACCTACAGGGACGGGTACTGAAGCTTTCTTT. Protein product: CASSLPTGTGTEAFF. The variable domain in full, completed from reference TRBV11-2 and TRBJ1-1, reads EAGVAQSPRYKIIEKRQSVAFWCNPISGHATLYWYQQILGQGPKLLIQFQNNGVVDDSQLPKDRFSAERLKGVDSTLKIQPAKLEDSAVYLCASSLPTGTGTEAFFGQGTRLTVV.

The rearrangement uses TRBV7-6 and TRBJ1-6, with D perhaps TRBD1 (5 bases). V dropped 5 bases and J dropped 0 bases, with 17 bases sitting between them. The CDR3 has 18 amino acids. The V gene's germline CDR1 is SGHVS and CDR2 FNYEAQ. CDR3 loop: CASSINDSPSSYNSPLHF. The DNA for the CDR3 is TGTGCCAGCAGCATAAATGACAGCCCGAGCTCCTATAATTCACCCCTCCACTTT.

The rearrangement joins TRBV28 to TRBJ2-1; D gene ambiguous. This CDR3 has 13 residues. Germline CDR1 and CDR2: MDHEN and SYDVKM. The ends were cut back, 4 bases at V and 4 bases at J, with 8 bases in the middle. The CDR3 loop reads CASSYTSYNEQFF. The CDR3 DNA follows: TGTGCCAGCAGTTATACGTCTTACAATGAGCAGTTCTTC.

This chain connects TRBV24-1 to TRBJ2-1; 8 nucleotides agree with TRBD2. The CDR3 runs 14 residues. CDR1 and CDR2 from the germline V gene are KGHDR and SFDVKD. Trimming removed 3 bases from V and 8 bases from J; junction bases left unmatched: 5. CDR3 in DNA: TGTGCCACCAGTGATGTAGCGGGGAAGGATGAGCAGTTCTTC. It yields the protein CATSDVAGKDEQFF.

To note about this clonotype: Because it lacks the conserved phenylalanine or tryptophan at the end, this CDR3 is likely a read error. CDR3 bases: TGTGCCAGCAGCTTCAGTAATAGCAATCCGCCCCAGCATTCT. Translated: CASSFSNSNPPQHS. V and J are TRBV7-2 and TRBJ1-5; D is unresolved. The germline CDR1 and CDR2 sequences are SGHTA and FQGNSA. The CDR3 loop spans 14 amino acids.

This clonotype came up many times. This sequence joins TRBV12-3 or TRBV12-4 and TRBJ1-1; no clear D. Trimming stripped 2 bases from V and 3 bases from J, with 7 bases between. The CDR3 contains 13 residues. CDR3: CASSLMWDTEAFF. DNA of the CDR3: TGTGCCAGCAGTTTAATGTGGGACACTGAAGCTTTCTTT.

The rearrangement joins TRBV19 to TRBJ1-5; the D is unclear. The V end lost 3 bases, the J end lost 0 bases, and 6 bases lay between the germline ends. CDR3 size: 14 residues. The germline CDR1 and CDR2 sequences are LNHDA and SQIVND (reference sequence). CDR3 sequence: CASSMVDSNQPQHF. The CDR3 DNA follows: TGTGCCAGTAGTATGGTGGATAGCAATCAGCCCCAGCATTTT. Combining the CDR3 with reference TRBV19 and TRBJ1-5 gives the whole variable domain DGGITQSPKYLFRKEGQNVTLSCEQNLNHDAMYWYRQDPGQGLRLIYYSQIVNDFQKGDIAEGYSVSREKKESFPLTVTSAQKNPTAFYLCASSMVDSNQPQHFGDGTRLSIL.

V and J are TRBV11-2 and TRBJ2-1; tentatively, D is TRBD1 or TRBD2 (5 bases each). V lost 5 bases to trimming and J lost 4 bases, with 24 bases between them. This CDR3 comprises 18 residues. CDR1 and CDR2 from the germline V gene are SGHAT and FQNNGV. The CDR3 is CASSQPGRLNIQYNEQFF. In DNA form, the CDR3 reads TGTGCCAGCAGCCAGCCGGGACGGTTAAATATCCAATACAATGAGCAGTTCTTC.

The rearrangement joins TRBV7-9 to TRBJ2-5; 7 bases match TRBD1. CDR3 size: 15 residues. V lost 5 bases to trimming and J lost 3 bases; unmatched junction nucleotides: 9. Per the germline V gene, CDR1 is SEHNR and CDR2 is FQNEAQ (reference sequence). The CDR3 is CASSIPGTAKETQYF. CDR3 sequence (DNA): TGTGCCAGCAGCATACCCGGGACAGCCAAAGAGACCCAGTACTTC.

Written as DNA, the CDR3 is TGTGCCAGCAGCTTAGCCGGGCAGGGGGAATCACCCCTCCACTTT. Amino acid sequence: CASSLAGQGESPLHF. The chain carries TRBV7-9 and TRBJ1-6; 7 bases line up with TRBD1. The CDR3 is 15 amino acids. Germline assignment: CDR1 SEHNR and CDR2 FQNEAQ (reference sequence). The J segment lost 10 bases and the V segment lost 0 bases, leaving 6 bases of the junction unmatched.

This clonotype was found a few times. DNA of the CDR3: TGTGCCAGCAGTACCCACCCTGCTCGACAGGACCACGGGAATGAAGCTTTCTTT. Amino acid sequence: CASSTHPARQDHGNEAFF. The chain couples TRBV27 to TRBJ1-1; D is possibly TRBD1 (6 bases). This CDR3 has 18 residues. With 5 bases removed from V and 7 bases from J, the gap between germline ends came to 29 bases. Germline CDR1 MNHEY, CDR2 SMNVEV (reference sequence).

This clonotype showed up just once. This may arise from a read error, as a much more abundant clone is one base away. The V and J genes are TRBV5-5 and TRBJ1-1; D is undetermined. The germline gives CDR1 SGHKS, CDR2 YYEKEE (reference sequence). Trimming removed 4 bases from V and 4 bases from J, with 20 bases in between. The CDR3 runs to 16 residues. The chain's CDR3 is CASSPMSQAVRTEAFF. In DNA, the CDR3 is TGTGCCAGCAGCCCCATGAGCCAGGCGGTACGCACTGAAGCTTTCTTT. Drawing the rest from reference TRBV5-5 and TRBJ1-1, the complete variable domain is DAGVTQSPTHLIKTRGQQVTLRCSPISGHKSVSWYQQVLGQGPQFIFQYYEKEERGRGNFPDRFSARQFPNYSSELNVNALLLGDSALYLCASSPMSQAVRTEAFFGQGTRLTVV.

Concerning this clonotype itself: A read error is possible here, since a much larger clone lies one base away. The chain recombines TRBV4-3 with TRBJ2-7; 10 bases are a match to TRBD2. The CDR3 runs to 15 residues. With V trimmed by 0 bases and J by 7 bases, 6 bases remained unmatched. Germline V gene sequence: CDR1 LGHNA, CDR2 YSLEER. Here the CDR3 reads CASSQDPSGRAEQYF. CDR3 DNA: TGCGCCAGCAGCCAAGATCCTAGCGGGAGAGCAGAGCAGTACTTC.

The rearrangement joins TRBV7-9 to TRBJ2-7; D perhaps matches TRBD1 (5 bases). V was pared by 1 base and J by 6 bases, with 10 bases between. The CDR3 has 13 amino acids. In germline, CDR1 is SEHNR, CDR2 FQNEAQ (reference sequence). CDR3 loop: CASSLGRGTEQYF. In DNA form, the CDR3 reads TGTGCCAGCAGCTTAGGTAGGGGAACCGAGCAGTACTTC.